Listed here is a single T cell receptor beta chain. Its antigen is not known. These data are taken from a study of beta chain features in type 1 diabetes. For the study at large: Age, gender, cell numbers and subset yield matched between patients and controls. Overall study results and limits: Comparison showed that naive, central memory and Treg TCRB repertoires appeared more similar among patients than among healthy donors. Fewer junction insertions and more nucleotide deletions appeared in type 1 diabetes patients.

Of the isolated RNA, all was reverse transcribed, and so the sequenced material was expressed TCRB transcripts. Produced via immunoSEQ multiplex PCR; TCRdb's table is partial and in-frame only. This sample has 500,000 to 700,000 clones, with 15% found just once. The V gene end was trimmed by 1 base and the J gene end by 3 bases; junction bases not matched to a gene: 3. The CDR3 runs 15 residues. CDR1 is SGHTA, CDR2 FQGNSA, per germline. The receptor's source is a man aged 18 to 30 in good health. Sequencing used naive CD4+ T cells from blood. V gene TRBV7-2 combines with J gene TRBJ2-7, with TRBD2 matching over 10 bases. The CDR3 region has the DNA TGTGCCAGCAGCTTAGGTCCTAGCGGGAGCTACGAGCAGTACTTC. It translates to CASSLGPSGSYEQYF.